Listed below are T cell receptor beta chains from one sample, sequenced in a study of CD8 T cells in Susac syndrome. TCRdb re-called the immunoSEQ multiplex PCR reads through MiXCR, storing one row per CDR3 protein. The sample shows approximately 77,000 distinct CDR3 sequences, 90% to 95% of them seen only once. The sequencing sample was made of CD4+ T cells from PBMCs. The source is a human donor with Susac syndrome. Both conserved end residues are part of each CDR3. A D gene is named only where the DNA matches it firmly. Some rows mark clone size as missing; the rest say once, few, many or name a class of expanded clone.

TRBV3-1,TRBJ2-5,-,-,CASSQAGTAKTQYF,TGTGCCAGCAGCCAAGCTGGGACGGCCAAGACCCAGTACTTC
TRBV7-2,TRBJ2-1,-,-,CASSLGPSDAVSSYNEQFF,TGTGCCAGCAGCTTAGGCCCCAGCGACGCGGTTAGCTCCTACAATGAGCAGTTCTTC
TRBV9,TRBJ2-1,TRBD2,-,CASSAPGLAGQYNEQFF,TGTGCCAGCAGCGCCCCGGGACTAGCGGGTCAGTACAATGAGCAGTTCTTC
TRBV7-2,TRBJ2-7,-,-,CASSLTTGEQYF,TGTGCCAGCAGCTTAACTACGGGCGAGCAGTACTTC
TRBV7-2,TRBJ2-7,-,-,CASSSTGVREQYF,TGTGCCAGCAGCTCTACAGGTGTTCGCGAGCAGTACTTC
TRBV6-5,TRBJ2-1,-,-,CASKGGVEQFF,TGTGCCAGCAAGGGGGGGGTTGAGCAGTTCTTC
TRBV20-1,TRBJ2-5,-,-,CSAFRGTQETQYF,TGCAGTGCTTTTCGGGGGACCCAAGAGACCCAGTACTTC
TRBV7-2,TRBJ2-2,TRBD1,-,CASTLTTGSPGELFF,TGTGCCAGCACCCTAACGACAGGGAGCCCCGGGGAGCTGTTTTTT
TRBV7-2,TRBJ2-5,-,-,CASSRDLTETQYF,TGTGCCAGCAGCAGGGACTTAACAGAGACCCAGTACTTC
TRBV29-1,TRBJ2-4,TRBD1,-,CSVVRDRVDIQYF,TGCAGCGTTGTCCGGGACAGGGTCGACATTCAGTACTTC
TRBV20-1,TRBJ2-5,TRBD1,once,CSARDRQGKETQYF,TGCAGTGCTAGAGATCGACAGGGGAAGGAGACCCAGTACTTC
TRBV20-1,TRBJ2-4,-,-,CSAAQQGPNIQYF,TGCAGTGCTGCCCAACAGGGCCCAAACATTCAGTACTTC
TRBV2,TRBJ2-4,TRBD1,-,CASSPPGQKNIQYF,TGTGCCAGCAGTCCTCCGGGACAGAAGAACATTCAGTACTTC
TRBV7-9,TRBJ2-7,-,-,CASSFRGSSYEQYF,TGTGCCAGCAGCTTCCGGGGGAGCTCCTACGAGCAGTACTTC
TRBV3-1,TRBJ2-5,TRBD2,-,CASRQPGLPPETQYF,TGTGCCAGCAGACAACCGGGACTACCCCCTGAGACCCAGTACTTC
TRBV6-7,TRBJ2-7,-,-,CASSSRSSTYYEQYF,TGTGCCAGCAGTTCCCGGTCTTCAACCTACTACGAGCAGTACTTC
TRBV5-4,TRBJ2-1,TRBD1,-,CASSPGTGERYNEQFF,TGTGCCAGCAGCCCCGGGACAGGGGAACGCTACAATGAGCAGTTCTTC
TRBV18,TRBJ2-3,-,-,CASSLTTTISTDTQYF,TGTGCCAGCTCCCTCACGACCACGATTTCCACAGATACGCAGTATTTT
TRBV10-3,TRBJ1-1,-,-,CAISEGGGLENTEAFF,TGTGCCATCAGTGAGGGGGGTGGGTTGGAGAACACTGAAGCTTTCTTT
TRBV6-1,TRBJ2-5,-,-,CASSDPFQGETQYF,TGTGCCAGCAGTGATCCCTTCCAAGGGGAGACCCAGTACTTC
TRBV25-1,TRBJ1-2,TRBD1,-,CASSEGQGRDGYTF,TGTGCCAGCAGTGAGGGACAGGGGAGAGATGGCTACACCTTC
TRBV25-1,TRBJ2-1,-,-,CASRAGQSWDEQFF,TGTGCCAGCCGAGCAGGACAGTCTTGGGATGAGCAGTTCTTC
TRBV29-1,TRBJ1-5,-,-,CSVTDSLNQPQHF,TGCAGCGTTACAGATAGTCTCAATCAGCCCCAGCATTTT
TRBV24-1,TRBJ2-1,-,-,CATSLGGASDNEQFF,TGTGCCACCAGCTTGGGGGGAGCCTCTGACAATGAGCAGTTCTTC
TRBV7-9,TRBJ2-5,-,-,CASSYRSPQETQYF,TGTGCCAGCAGCTACAGATCCCCCCAAGAGACCCAGTACTTC
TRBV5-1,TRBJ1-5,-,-,CASSEDHSNQPQHF,TGCGCCAGCAGCGAGGACCATAGCAATCAGCCCCAGCATTTT
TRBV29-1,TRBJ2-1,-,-,CSVVRGLGTPGRYYNEQFF,TGCAGCGTTGTAAGGGGGTTGGGAACACCGGGACGTTACTACAATGAGCAGTTCTTC
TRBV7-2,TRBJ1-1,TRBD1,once,CASSPITGVGAFF,TGTGCCAGCAGCCCGATTACAGGGGTTGGCGCTTTCTTT
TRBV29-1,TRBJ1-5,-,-,CSVEAPGGNQPQHF,TGCAGCGTTGAAGCACCGGGGGGCAATCAGCCCCAGCATTTT
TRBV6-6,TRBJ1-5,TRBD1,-,CASSSTGADQPQHF,TGTGCCAGCAGCTCCACAGGGGCAGATCAGCCCCAGCATTTT
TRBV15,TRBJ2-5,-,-,CATSRAGPNRRTQETQYF,TGTGCCACCAGCAGAGCGGGACCAAACCGTAGGACCCAAGAGACCCAGTACTTC
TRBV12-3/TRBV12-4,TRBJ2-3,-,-,CASTRTKADTQYF,TGTGCCAGCACCAGGACCAAGGCAGATACGCAGTATTTT
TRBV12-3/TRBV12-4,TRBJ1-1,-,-,CASTPDSFEAFF,TGTGCCAGCACCCCAGACAGCTTCGAAGCTTTCTTT
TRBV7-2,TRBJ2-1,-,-,CASIHEAGSYNEQFF,TGTGCCAGCATCCACGAGGCAGGCTCCTACAATGAGCAGTTCTTC
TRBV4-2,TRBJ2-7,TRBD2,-,CASSQDTGGGGEQYF,TGTGCCAGCAGCCAAGATACGGGGGGTGGGGGCGAGCAGTACTTC
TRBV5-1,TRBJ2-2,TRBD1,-,CASSGNRGRGGELFF,TGCGCCAGCAGCGGAAACAGGGGACGAGGCGGGGAGCTGTTTTTT
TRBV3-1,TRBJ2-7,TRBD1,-,CASSPRDRGLEQYF,TGTGCCAGCAGCCCCCGGGACAGGGGACTCGAGCAGTACTTC
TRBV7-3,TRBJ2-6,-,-,CASSLFSGANVLTF,TGTGCCAGCAGCCTATTCTCTGGGGCCAACGTCCTGACTTTC
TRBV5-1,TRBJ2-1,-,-,CASSLDPFSYNEQFF,TGCGCCAGCAGCTTGGACCCATTCTCCTACAATGAGCAGTTCTTC
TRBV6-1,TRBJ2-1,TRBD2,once,CASSEPSGRAYNEQFF,TGTGCCAGCAGTGAGCCTAGCGGGAGGGCCTACAATGAGCAGTTCTTC
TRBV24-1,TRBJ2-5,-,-,CATSGTRAEENQETQYF,TGTGCCACCAGTGGGACCAGGGCAGAAGAGAACCAAGAGACCCAGTACTTC
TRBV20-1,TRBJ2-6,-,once,CSAVNSGANVLTF,TGCAGTGCCGTCAATTCTGGGGCCAACGTCCTGACTTTC
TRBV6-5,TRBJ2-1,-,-,CASSFVGGPTHEQFF,TGTGCCAGCAGTTTTGTAGGAGGGCCAACCCATGAGCAGTTCTTC
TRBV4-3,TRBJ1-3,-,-,CASSQDRVPQGAGNTIYF,TGCGCCAGCAGCCAAGATCGGGTACCCCAGGGCGCCGGAAACACCATATATTTT
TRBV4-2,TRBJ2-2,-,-,CASSQELTGPGTGELFF,TGTGCCAGCAGCCAAGAATTAACAGGCCCAGGCACCGGGGAGCTGTTTTTT
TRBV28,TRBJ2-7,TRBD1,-,CASGQEGEQYF,TGTGCCAGCGGACAGGAAGGCGAGCAGTACTTC